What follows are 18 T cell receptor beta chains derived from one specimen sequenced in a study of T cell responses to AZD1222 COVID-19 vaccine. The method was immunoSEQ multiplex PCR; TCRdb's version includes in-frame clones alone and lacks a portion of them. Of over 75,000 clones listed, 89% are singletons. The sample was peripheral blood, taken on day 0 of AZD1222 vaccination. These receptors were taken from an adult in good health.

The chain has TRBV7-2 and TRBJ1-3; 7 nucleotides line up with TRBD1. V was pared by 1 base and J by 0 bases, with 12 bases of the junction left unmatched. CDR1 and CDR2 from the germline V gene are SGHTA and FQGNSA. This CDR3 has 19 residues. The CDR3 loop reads CASSLVSGGRGASGNTIYF. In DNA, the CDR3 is TGTGCCAGCAGCTTAGTATCGGGTGGCAGGGGGGCCTCTGGAAACACCATATATTTT.

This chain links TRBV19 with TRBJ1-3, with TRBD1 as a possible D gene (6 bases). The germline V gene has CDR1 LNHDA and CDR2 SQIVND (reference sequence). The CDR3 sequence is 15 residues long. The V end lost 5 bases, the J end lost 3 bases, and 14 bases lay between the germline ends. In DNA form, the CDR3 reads TGTGCCAGTAGTCCCGGGACAACCGTTGGAAACACCATATATTTT. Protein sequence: CASSPGTTVGNTIYF.

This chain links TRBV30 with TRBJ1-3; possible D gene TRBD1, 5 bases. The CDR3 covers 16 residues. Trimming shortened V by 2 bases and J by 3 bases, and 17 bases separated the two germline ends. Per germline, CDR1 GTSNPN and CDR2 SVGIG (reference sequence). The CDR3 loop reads CAWSSIYRDRGNTIYF. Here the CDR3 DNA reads TGTGCCTGGAGTTCCATCTACCGGGACCGTGGAAACACCATATATTTT.

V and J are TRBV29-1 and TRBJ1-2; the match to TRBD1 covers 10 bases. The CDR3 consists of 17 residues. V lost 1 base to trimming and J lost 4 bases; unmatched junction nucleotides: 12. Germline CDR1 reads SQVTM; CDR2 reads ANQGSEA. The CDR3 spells CSVEGGAPRDRGYGYTF. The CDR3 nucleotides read TGCAGCGTTGAAGGGGGGGCCCCCCGGGACAGGGGCTATGGCTACACCTTC.

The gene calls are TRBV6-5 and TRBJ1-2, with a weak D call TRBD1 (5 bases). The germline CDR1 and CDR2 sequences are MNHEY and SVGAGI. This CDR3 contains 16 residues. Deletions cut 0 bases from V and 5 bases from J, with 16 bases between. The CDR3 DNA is TGTGCCAGCAGTTACTCCGGGGGGAACTCTGGGTATGGCTACACCTTC. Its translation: CASSYSGGNSGYGYTF.

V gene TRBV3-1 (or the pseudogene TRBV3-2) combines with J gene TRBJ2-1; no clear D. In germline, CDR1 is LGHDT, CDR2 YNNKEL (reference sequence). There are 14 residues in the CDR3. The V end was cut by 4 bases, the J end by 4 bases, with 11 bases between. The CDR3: CASSPSSKYNEQFF. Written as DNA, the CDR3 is TGTGCCAGCAGCCCCTCTAGTAAGTACAATGAGCAGTTCTTC.

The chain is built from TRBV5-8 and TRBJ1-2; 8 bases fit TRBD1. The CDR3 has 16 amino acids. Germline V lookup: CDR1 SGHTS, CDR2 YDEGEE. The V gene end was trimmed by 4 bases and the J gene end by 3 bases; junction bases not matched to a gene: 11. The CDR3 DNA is TGTGCCAGCAGCCGCCCCGCGGACAGGGTTGACTATGGCTACACCTTC. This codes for CASSRPADRVDYGYTF.

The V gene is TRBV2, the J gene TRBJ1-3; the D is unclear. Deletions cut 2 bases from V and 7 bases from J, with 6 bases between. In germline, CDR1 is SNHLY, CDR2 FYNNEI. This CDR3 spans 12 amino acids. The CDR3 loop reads CASSELRNTIYF. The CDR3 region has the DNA TGTGCCAGCAGTGAACTCCGTAACACCATATATTTT.

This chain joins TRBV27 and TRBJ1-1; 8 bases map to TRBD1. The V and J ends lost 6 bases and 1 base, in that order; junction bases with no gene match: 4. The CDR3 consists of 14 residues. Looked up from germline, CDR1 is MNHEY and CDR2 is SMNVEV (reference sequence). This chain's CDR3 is CASSTDRGNTEAFF. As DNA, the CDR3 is TGTGCCAGCAGCACCGACAGGGGGAACACTGAAGCTTTCTTT.

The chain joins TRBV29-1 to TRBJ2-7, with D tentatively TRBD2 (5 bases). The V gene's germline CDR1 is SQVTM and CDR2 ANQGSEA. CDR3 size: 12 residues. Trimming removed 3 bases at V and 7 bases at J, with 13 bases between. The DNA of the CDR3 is TGCAGCGTTGATACCGGGAATCATGAGCAGTACTTC. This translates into CSVDTGNHEQYF.

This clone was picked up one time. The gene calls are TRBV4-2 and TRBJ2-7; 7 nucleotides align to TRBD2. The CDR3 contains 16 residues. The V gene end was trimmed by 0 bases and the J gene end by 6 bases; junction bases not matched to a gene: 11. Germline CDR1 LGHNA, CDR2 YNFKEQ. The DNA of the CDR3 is TGTGCCAGCAGCCAAGAGTGGGCGGGAGTACCGCCCGAGCAGTACTTC. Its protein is CASSQEWAGVPPEQYF.

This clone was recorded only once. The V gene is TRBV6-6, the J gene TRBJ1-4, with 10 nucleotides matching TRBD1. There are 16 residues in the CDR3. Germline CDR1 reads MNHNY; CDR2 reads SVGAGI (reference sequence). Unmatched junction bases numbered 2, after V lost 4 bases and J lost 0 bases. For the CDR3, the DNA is TGTGCCAGCAGTTTGGGACAGGGGACAACTAATGAAAAACTGTTTTTT. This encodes CASSLGQGTTNEKLFF.

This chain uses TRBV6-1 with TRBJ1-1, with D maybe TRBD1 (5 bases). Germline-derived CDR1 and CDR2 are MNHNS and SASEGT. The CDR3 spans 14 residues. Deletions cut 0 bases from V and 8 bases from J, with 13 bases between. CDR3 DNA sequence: TGTGCCAGCAGTGAAGCTTGGGAGGACAAAGAAGCTTTCTTT. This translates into CASSEAWEDKEAFF.

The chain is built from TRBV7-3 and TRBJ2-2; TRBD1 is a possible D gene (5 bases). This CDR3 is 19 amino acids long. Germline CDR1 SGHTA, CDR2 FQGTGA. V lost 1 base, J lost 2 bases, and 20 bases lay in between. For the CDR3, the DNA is TGTGCCAGCAGCTTAAAAGGGGCTTGGACCCGTGGCAACACCGGGGAGCTGTTTTTT. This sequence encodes CASSLKGAWTRGNTGELFF.

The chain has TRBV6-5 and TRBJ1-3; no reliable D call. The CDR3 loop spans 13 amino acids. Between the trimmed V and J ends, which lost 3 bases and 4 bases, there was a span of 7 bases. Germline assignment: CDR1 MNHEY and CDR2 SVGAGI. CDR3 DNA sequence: TGTGCCAGCAGTTATTTTACCGGAAACACCATATATTTT. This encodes CASSYFTGNTIYF.

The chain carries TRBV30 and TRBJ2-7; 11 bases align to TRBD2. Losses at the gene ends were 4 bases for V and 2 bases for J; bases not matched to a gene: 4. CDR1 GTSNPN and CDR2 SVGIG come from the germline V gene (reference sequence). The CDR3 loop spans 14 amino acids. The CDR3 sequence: CAWKLAGEPYEQYF. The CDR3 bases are TGTGCCTGGAAACTAGCGGGGGAACCCTACGAGCAGTACTTC.

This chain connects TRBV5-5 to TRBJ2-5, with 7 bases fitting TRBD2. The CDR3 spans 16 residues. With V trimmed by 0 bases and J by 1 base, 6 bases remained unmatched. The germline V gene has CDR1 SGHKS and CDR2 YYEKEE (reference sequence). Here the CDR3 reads CASSLGSGAFQETQYF. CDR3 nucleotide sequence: TGTGCCAGCAGCTTGGGGAGCGGGGCCTTCCAAGAGACCCAGTACTTC. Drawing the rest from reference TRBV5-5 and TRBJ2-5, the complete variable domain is DAGVTQSPTHLIKTRGQQVTLRCSPISGHKSVSWYQQVLGQGPQFIFQYYEKEERGRGNFPDRFSARQFPNYSSELNVNALLLGDSALYLCASSLGSGAFQETQYFGPGTRLLVL.

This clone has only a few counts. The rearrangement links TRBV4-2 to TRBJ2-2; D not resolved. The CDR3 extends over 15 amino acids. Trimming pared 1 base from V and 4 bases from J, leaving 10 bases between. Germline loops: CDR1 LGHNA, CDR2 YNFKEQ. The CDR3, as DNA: TGTGCCAGCAGCCAAGCTTTCGGTTCCACCGGGGAGCTGTTTTTT. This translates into CASSQAFGSTGELFF.